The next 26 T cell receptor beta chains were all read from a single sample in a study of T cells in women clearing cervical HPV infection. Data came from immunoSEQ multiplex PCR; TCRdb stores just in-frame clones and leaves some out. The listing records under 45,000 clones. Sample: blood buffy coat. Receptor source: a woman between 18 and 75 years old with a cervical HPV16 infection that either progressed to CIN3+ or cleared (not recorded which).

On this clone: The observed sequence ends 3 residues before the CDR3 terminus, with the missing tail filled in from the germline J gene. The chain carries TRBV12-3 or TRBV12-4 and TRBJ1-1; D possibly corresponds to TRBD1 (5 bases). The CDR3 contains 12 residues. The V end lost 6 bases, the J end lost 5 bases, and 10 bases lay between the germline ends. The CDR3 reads CASRLRGTEAFF. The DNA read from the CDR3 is TGTGCCAGCAGGCTAAGGGGTACTGAA.

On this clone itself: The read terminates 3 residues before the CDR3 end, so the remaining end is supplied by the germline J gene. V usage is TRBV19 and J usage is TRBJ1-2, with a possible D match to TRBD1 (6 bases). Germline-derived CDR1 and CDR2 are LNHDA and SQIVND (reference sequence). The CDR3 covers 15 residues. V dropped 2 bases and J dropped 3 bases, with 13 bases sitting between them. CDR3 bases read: TGTGCCAGTAGTATAAAGGGGCAGGGGCACTATGGC. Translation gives CASSIKGQGHYG. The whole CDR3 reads CASSIKGQGHYGYTF.

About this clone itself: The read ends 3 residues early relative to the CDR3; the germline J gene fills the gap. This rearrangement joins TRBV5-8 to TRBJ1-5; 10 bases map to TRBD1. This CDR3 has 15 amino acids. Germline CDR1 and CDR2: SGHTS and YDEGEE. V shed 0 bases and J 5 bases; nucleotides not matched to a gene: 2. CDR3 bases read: TGTGCCAGCAGCTTGGCGGGACAGGGGCATCAGCCC. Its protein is CASSLAGQGHQP. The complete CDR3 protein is CASSLAGQGHQPQHF.

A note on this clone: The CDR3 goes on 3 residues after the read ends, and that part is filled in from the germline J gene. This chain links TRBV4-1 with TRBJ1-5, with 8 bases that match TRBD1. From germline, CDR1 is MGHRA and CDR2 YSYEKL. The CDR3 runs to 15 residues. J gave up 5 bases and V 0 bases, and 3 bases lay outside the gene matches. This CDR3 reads CASSQEGQAHQPQHF. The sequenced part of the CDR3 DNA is TGCGCCAGCAGCCAAGAGGGACAGGCACATCAGCCC.

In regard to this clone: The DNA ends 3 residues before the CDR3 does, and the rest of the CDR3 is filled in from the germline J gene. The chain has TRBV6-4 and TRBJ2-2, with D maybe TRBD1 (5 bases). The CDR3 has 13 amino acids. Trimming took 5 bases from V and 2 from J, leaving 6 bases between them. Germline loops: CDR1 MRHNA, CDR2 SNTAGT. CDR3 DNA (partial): TGTGCCAGCAGTAGGGGAAACACCGGGGAG. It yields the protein CASSRGNTGE. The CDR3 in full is CASSRGNTGELFF.

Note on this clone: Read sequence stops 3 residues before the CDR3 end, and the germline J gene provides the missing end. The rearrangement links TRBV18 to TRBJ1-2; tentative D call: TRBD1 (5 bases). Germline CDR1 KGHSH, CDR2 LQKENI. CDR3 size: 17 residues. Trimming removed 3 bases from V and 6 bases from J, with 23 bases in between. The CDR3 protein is CASSPTDPQSRANGYTF. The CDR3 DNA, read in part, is TGTGCCAGCTCACCGACCGATCCGCAGTCCAGGGCTAATGGC.

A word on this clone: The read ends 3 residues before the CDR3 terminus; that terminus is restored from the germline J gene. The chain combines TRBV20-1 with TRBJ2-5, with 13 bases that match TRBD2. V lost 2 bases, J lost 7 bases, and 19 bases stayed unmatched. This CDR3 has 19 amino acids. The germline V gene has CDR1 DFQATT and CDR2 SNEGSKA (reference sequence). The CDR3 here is CSARQTSGGQSGGIGTQYF. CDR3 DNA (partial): TGCAGTGCTAGACAGACTAGCGGGGGGCAAAGCGGGGGAATTGGGACC.

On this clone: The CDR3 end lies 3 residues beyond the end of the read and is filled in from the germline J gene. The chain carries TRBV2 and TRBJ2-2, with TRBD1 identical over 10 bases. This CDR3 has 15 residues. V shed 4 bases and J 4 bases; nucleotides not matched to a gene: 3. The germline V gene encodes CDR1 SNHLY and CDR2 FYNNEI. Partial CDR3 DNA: TGTGCCAGCAGTGGGGACAGGGGCGGCACCGGGGAG. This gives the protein CASSGDRGGTGE. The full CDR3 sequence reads CASSGDRGGTGELFF.

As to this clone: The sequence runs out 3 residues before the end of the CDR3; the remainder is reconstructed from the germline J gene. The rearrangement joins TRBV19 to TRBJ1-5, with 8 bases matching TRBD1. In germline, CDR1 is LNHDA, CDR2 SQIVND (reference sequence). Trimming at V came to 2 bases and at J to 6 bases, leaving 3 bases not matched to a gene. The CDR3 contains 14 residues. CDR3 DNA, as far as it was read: TGTGCCAGTAGTATAAGGACAGGGCCTCAGCCC. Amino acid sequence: CASSIRTGPQP. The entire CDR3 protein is CASSIRTGPQPQHF.

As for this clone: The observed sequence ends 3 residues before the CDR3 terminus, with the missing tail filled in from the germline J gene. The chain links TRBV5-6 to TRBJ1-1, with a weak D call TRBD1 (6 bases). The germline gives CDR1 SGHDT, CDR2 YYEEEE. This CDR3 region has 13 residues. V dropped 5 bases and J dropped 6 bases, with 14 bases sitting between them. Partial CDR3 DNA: TGTGCCAGCAGGATGGGGGGGGCGGCTGAA. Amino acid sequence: CASRMGGAAE. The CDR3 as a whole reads CASRMGGAAEAFF.

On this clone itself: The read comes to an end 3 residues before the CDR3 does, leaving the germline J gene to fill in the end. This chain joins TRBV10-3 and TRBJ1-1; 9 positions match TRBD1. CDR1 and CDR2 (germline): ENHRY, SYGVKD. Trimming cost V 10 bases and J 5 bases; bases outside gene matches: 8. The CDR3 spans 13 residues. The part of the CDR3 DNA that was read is TGTGCCACGTCCCGGGACAGGGTTACTGAA. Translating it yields CATSRDRVTE. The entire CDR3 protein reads CATSRDRVTEAFF.

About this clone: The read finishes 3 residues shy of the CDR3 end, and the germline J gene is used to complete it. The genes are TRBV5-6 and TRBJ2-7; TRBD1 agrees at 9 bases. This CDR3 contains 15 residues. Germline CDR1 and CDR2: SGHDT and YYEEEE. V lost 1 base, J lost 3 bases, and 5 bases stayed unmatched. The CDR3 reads CASSLTGGALYEQYF. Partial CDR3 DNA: TGTGCCAGCAGCTTGACAGGGGGCGCACTCTACGAG.

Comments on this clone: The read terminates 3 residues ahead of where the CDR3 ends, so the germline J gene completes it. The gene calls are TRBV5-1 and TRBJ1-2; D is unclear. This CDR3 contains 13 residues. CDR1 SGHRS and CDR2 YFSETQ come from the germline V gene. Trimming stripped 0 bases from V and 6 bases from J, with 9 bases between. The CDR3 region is CASSLAVPDGYTF. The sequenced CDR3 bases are TGCGCCAGCAGCTTGGCCGTCCCGGATGGC.

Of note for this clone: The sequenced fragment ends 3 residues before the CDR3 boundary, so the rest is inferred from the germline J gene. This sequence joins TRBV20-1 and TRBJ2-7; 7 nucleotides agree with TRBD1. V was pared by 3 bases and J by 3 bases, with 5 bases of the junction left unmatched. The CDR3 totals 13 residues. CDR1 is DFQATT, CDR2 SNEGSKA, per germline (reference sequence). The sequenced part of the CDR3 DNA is TGCAGTGCTAGTAGGGACAGCAACTACGAG. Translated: CSASRDSNYE. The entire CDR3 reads CSASRDSNYEQYF.

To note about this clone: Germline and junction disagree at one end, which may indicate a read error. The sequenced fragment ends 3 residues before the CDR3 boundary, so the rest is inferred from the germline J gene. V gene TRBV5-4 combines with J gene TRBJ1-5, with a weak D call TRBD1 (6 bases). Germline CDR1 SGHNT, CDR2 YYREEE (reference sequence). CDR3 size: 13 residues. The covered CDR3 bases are TGTGCTAGCAGTGCAGGGGATAATCAGCCC. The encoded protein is CASSAGDNQP. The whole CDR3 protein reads CASSAGDNQPQHF.

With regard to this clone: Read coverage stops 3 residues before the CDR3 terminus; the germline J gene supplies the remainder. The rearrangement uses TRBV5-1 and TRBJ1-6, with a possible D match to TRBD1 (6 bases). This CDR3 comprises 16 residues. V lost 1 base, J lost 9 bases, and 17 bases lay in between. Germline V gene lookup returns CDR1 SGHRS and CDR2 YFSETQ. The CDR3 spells CASSLTGTPGGSPLHF. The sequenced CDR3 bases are TGCGCCAGCAGCTTGACAGGGACCCCAGGTGGTTCACCC.

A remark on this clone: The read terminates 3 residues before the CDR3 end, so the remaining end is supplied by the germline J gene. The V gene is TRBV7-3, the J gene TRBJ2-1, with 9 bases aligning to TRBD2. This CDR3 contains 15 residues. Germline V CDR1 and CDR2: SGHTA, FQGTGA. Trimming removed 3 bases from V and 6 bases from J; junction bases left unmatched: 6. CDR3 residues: CASSLIAGVSNEQFF. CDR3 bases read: TGTGCCAGCAGCTTGATAGCGGGAGTGAGCAATGAG.

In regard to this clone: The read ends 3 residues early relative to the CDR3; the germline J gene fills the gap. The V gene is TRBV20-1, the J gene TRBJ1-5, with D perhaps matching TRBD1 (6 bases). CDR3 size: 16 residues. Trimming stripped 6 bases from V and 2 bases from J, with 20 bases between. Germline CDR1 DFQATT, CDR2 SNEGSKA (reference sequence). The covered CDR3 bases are TGCAGTGCCAGCCCAGGGGCCAGATTGGGCAATCAGCCC. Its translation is CSASPGARLGNQP. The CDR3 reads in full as CSASPGARLGNQPQHF.

CDR3 protein: CASSDFPQGPLDYGYTF. The covered CDR3 bases are TGCGCCAGCAGTGATTTCCCACAGGGACCTCTCGACTATGGC. The chain uses TRBV10-1 and TRBJ1-2; a weak D match, TRBD1 (6 bases). The read ends 3 residues before the CDR3 terminus; that terminus is restored from the germline J gene. This CDR3 is 17 amino acids long. In germline, CDR1 is WNHNN, CDR2 SYGVQD (reference sequence). V lost 3 bases and J lost 3, with 20 bases in between.

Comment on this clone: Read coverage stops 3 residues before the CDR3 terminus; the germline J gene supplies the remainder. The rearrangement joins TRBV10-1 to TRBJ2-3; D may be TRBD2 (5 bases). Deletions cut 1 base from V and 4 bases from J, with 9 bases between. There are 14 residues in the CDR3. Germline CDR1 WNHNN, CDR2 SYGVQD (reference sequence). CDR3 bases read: TGCGCCAGCAGTGAGTTGCGGGTTTCAGATACG. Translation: CASSELRVSDT. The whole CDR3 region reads CASSELRVSDTQYF.

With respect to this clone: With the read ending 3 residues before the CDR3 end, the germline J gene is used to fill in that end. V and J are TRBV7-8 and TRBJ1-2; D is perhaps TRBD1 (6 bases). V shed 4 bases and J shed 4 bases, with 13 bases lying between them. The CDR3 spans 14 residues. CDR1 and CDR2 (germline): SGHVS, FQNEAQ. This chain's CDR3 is CASSSSTGVYGYTF. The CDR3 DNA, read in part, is TGTGCCAGCAGCTCCTCGACAGGAGTCTATGGC. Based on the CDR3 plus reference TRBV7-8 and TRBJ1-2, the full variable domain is GAGVSQSPRYKVAKRGQDVALRCDPISGHVSLFWYQQALGQGPEFLTYFQNEAQLDKSGLPSDRFFAERPEGSVSTLKIQRTQQEDSAVYLCASSSSTGVYGYTFGSGTRLTVV.

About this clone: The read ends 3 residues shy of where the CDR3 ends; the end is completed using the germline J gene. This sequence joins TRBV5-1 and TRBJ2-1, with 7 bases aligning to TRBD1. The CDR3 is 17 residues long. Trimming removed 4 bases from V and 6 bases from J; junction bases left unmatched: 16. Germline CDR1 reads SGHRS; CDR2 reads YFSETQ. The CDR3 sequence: CASSPRPTGFQTNEQFF. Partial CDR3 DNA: TGCGCCAGCAGCCCCCGGCCGACAGGGTTTCAAACCAATGAG. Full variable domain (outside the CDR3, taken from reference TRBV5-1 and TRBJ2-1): KAGVTQTPRYLIKTRGQQVTLSCSPISGHRSVSWYQQTPGQGLQFLFEYFSETQRNKGNFPGRFSGRQFSNSRSEMNVSTLELGDSALYLCASSPRPTGFQTNEQFFGPGTRLTVL.

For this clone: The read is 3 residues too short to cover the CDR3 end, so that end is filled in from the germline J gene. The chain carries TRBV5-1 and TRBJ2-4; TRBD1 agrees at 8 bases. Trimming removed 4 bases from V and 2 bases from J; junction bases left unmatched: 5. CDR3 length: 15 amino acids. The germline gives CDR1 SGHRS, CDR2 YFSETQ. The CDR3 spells CASSTGQGSKNIQYF. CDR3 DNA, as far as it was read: TGCGCCAGCAGCACCGGACAGGGTTCCAAAAACATT.

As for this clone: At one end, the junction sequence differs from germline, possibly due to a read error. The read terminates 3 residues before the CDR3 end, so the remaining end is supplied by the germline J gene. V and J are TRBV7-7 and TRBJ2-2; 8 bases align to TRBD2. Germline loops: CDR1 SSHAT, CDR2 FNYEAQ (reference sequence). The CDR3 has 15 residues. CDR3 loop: CASSSGSGDTGELFF. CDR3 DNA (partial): TGTGCTAGCAGCTCAGGTAGCGGGGACACCGGGGAG.

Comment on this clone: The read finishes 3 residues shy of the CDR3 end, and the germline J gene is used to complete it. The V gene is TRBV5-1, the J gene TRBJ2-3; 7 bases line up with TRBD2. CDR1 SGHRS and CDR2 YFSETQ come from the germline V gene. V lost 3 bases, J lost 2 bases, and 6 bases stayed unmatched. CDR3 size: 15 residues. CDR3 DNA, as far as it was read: TGCGCCAGCAGCTCCGGACTAGGAGACACAGATACG. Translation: CASSSGLGDTDT. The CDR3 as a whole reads CASSSGLGDTDTQYF.

CDR3 bases read: TGCAGTGCTAGAGTGGCGGGAGAGGTTATCGATACG. It codes for CSARVAGEVIDT. The entire CDR3 reads CSARVAGEVIDTQYF. The rearrangement links TRBV20-1 to TRBJ2-3; 7 nucleotides line up with TRBD2. The CDR3 end lies 3 residues beyond the end of the read and is filled in from the germline J gene. The CDR3 covers 15 residues. V lost 1 base and J lost 6; bases outside the gene matches: 10. Per the germline V gene, CDR1 is DFQATT and CDR2 is SNEGSKA (reference sequence).